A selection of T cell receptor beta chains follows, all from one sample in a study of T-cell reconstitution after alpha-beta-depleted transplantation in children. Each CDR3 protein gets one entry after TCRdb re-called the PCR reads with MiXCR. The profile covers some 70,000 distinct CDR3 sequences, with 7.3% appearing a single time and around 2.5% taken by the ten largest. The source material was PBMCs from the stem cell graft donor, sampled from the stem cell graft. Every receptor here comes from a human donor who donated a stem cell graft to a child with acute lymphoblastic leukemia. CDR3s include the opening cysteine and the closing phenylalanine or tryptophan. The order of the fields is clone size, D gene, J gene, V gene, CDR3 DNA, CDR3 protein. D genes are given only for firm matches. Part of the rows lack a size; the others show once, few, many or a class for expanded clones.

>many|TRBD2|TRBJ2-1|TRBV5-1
TGCGCCAGCAGCCCCGGACTAGCGGGAGTCAATGAGCAGTTCTTC
CASSPGLAGVNEQFF
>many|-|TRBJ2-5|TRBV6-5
TGTGCCAGCAGCCGACCCCCAGGGTCGGAGACCCAGTACTTC
CASSRPPGSETQYF
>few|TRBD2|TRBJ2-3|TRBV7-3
TGTGCCAGCAGCTCCACCGTAGCGGGAGACGAAGATACGCAGTATTTT
CASSSTVAGDEDTQYF
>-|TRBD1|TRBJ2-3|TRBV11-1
TGTGCCAGCAGCATTGGGACAGGGGGCAAAGATACGCAGTATTTT
CASSIGTGGKDTQYF
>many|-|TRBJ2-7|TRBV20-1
TGCAGTGCCATTAGCCCTCGTGGTAGTTCGAGCGAGCAGTACTTC
CSAISPRGSSSEQYF
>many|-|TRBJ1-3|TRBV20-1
TGCAGTGCTAGAGAAAACTCTGGAAACACCATATATTTT
CSARENSGNTIYF
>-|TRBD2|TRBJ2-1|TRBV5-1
TGCGCCAGCAGCTTGGGGGCCGGGGGGGCTACCTACAATGAGCAGTTCTTC
CASSLGAGGATYNEQFF
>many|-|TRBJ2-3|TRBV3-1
TGTGCCAGCAGCTTAGACTCCTACCGAGCCCGATTGAACACAGATACGCAGTATTTT
CASSLDSYRARLNTDTQYF
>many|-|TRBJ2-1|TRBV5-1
TGCGCCAGCAGCTTCCTCGGGCCAAATGAGCAGTTCTTC
CASSFLGPNEQFF
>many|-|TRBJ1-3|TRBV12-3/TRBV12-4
TGTGCCAGCAGTTTAAACAGTGGAACAGTCCGTATCCTGTTT
CASSLNSGTVRILF
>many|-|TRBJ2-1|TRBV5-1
TGCGCCAGCAGCTTGGTACTACACAATGAGCAGTTCTTC
CASSLVLHNEQFF
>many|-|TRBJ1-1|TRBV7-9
TGTGCCAGCAGCTGGATGAACACTGAAGCTTTCTTT
CASSWMNTEAFF
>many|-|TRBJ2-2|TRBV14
TGTGCCAGCAGCCGTCTGAACACCGGGGAGCTGTTTTTT
CASSRLNTGELFF
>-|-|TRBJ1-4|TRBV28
TGTGCCAGCAGCCCGCCGGGGGGGACGATTGAAAAACTGTTTTTT
CASSPPGGTIEKLFF
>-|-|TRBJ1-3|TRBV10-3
TGTGCCATCAGAGCCTCCTCTGGAAACACCATATATTTT
CAIRASSGNTIYF
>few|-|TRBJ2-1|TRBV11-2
TGTGCCAGCAGTTCTTACAGGGTTAAGACACCCGAGGGAGGTGAGCAGTTCTTC
CASSSYRVKTPEGGEQFF
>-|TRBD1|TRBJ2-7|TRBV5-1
TGCGCCAGCAGCTTGGGATTAAACTTTGGACAGGGTAGAGGCGAGCAGTACTTC
CASSLGLNFGQGRGEQYF
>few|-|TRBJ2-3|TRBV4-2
TGTGCCAGCAGCCGAATACTAGGGTCGGCTGATACGCAGTATTTT
CASSRILGSADTQYF
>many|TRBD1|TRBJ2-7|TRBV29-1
TGCAGCGTTGTTGGGGGGACAGGCCCCTACGAGCAGTACTTC
CSVVGGTGPYEQYF
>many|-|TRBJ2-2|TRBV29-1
TGCAGCGCCATTGGGACAACCGGGGAGCTGTTTTTT
CSAIGTTGELFF
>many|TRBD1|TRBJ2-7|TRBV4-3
TGCGCCAGCAGCCAAGTAGTGTCGAGACAGGGAGACGAGCAGTACTTC
CASSQVVSRQGDEQYF
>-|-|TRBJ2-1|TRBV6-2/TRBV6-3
TGTGCCAGCAGCCCCGAGGGGTTCACCTACAATGAGCAGTTCTTC
CASSPEGFTYNEQFF
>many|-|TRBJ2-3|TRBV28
TGTGCCAGCAGTTCATCCTTTAGCGGAGGGGGGACAGATACGCAGTATTTT
CASSSSFSGGGTDTQYF